This T cell receptor (beta chain) is from a study of blood T cell repertoires in COVID-19. Assay used: immunoSEQ multiplex PCR; TCRdb lists only in-frame clones, some missing. The repertoire holds fewer than 300,000 clones, with around 84% as singletons. The CDR3 length is 14 residues. The V end lost 3 bases, the J end lost 10 bases, and 19 bases lay between the germline ends. Germline CDR1 and CDR2: DFQATT and SNEGSKA (reference sequence). The cohort comprised adults aged roughly 18 to 100 years residing in some 24 US areas. Self-reported history from a screening survey and questionnaire set each donor's cohort. Recovered status applied to Cohort 3 donors who had two consecutive negative PCRs. It also applied to those with clearance or with symptom resolution.

Sequencing used PBMCs or T cells enriched from blood (not recorded which). This TCR was recovered from a man aged 18 to 29 who had recovered from COVID-19. This chain uses TRBV20-1 with TRBJ2-1; D is perhaps TRBD2 (6 bases). In nucleotides, the CDR3 is TGCAGTGCTAGTCCCCCCCTAGCGTCCCTCGAGCAGTTCTTC. This gives the protein CSASPPLASLEQFF.